This TCR beta chain was captured by sequencing in a study of blood T cell repertoires in COVID-19. Study-wide context: COVID-19 samples collected from the United States, Italy and Spain covered acute and convalescent phases. From T cells, B-cell-depleted T cells, or PBMCs came the material, which was cDNA or gDNA.

Individuals drawn from 20 to 30 US areas were roughly 18 to 95 years old. Cohort assignment relied on participant-reported clinical history. The method was immunoSEQ multiplex PCR; TCRdb's version includes in-frame clones alone and lacks a portion of them. This table holds about 370,000 clones, 75% to 90% found once. CDR1 MGHRA and CDR2 YSYEKL come from the germline V gene. The CDR3 contains 15 residues. V was clipped by 3 bases and J by 0 bases, with 11 bases between them. The chain combines TRBV4-1 with TRBJ1-1; D is unclear. The sample taken for sequencing was PBMCs or T cells enriched from blood (not recorded which). The receptor was derived from a man aged 18 to 30 who had recovered from COVID-19. The CDR3 loop reads CASSQQISMNTEAFF. The CDR3 DNA is TGCGCCAGCAGCCAGCAGATATCCATGAACACTGAAGCTTTCTTT.